The clone carrying this T cell receptor beta chain was counted ten times or more. Its antigen is unidentified. The germline V gene has CDR1 KGHSH and CDR2 LQKENI. The CDR3 consists of 13 residues. Deletions cut 1 base from V and 2 bases from J, with 5 bases between. This sample stems from a study of response to subunit inactivated influenza vaccine. Broader study findings: There was a suggestion from the authors that each seasonal influenza vaccination recruits few new T cells.

In TCRdb, the RT-PCR reads were re-called with MiXCR into one record per CDR3 protein. The sample holds a few hundred thousand distinct CDR3 sequences, roughly 15% seen once. V gene TRBV18 combines with J gene TRBJ1-1; D is ambiguous. This receptor was obtained from a man in his forties or fifties who received an inactivated influenza vaccine. Specimen: PBMCs from blood, collected approximately 13 days after vaccination. The CDR3 sequence: CASSPLPNTEAFF. Written as DNA, the CDR3 is TGTGCCAGCTCACCACTACCTAACACTGAAGCTTTCTTT.